The subject of this entry is one T cell receptor (beta chain). TCRdb ran MiXCR on the RT-PCR reads and lists one entry per CDR3 protein. The sample lists over 130,000 distinct CDR3 sequences; 30% to 45% were seen once. These data originate in a study of patients and donors after allogeneic stem cell transplantation. V lost 5 bases and J lost 7, with 20 bases in between. CDR3 length: 15 amino acids. Sequencing input: blood, either unsorted or a sorted T cell fraction (not recorded which). The rearrangement uses TRBV12-3 or TRBV12-4 and TRBJ1-2, with D perhaps matching TRBD1 (5 bases). This TCR derives from a human donor who was either an allogeneic HSCT recipient or a stem cell or donor lymphocyte infusion donor (not recorded which). It is not recorded whose cells these are; they may come from a transplant donor. CDR3 sequence reads: CASSPNMGLLVGYTF. The CDR3 DNA reads as TGTGCCAGCAGTCCCAATATGGGACTCTTGGTTGGCTACACCTTC.